The subject of this entry is one T cell receptor (beta chain). J lost 10 bases, V lost 3 bases, and 5 bases had no gene match. This CDR3 is built from 14 residues. Germline CDR1 and CDR2: SGHRS and YFSETQ. This sample was included in a study of OX40 agonist ivuxolimab in advanced cancers. Sequencing was performed with immunoSEQ multiplex PCR; in TCRdb, only in-frame clones are kept and a portion is missing. This table holds over 50,000 clones, around 83% found once. The J gene is TRBJ1-6, the V gene TRBV5-1; 9 nucleotides align to TRBD1. Sequencing used CD4+ or CD8+ T cells sorted from blood, obtained in a trial of the OX40 agonist ivuxolimab. The clonotype was recovered from an adult with an advanced solid tumor such as melanoma, head and neck, liver or kidney cancer. CDR3 in DNA: TGCGCCAGCAGCTGGACAGGGGAGGACTCACCCCTCCACTTT. Amino acid sequence: CASSWTGEDSPLHF.